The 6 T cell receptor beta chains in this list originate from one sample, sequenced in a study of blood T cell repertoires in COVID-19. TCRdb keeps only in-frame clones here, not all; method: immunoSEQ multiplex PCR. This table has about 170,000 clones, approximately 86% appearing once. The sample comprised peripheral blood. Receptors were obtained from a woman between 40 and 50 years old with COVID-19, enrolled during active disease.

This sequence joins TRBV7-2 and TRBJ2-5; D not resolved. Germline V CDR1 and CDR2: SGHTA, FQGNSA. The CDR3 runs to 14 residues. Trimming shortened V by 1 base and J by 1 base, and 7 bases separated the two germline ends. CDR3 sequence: CASSLGGVQETQYF. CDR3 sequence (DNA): TGTGCCAGCAGCTTAGGCGGCGTCCAAGAGACCCAGTACTTC.

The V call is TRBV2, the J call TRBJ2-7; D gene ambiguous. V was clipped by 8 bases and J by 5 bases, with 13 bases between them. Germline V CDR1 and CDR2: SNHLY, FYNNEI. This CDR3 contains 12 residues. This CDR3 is CASRGSHHEQYF. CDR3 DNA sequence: TGTGCCAGCCGAGGTTCCCACCACGAGCAGTACTTC.

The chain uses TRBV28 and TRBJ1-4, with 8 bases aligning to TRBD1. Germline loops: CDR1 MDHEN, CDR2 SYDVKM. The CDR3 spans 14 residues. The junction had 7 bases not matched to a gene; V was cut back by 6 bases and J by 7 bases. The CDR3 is CASSPPGQVEKLFF. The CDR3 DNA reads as TGTGCCAGCAGCCCGCCGGGACAGGTTGAAAAACTGTTTTTT.

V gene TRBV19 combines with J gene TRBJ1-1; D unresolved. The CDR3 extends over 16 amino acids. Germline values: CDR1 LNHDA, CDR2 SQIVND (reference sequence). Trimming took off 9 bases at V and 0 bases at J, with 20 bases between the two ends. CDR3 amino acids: CASRVSAGGLNTEAFF. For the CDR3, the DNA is TGTGCCAGCCGCGTTAGTGCGGGAGGCCTGAACACTGAAGCTTTCTTT.

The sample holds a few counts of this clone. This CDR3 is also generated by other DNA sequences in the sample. The CDR3, as DNA: TGTGCCAGCAGCCAGGAGCAGGGCTACGAGCAGTACTTC. This sequence encodes CASSQEQGYEQYF. V usage is TRBV5-4 and J usage is TRBJ2-7, with D possibly being TRBD1 (5 bases). The CDR3 has 13 residues. Trimming cost V 4 bases and J 3 bases, with 11 bases left between them. Germline V lookup: CDR1 SGHNT, CDR2 YYREEE (reference sequence).

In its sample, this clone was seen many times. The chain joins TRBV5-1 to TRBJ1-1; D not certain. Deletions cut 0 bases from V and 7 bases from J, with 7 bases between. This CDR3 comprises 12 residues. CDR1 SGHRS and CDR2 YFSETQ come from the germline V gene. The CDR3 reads CASSLARDEAFF. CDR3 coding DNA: TGCGCCAGCAGCTTGGCGAGGGATGAAGCTTTCTTT.